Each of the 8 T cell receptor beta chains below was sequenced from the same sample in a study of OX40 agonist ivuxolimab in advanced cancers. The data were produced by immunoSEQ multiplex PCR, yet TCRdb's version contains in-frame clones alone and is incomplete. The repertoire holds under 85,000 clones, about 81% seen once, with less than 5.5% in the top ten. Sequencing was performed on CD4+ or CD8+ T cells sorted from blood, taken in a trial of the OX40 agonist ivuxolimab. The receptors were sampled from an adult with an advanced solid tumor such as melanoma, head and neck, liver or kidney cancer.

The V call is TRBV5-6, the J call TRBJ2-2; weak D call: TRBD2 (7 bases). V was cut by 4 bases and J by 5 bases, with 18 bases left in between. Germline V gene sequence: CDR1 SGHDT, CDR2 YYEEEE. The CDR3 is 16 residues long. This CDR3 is CASSPLGGARTGELFF. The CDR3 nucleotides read TGTGCCAGCAGCCCGCTAGGGGGGGCAAGGACCGGGGAGCTGTTTTTT. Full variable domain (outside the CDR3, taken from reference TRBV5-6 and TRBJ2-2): DAGVTQSPTHLIKTRGQQVTLRCSPKSGHDTVSWYQQALGQGPQFIFQYYEEEERQRGNFPDRFSGHQFPNYSSELNVNALLLGDSALYLCASSPLGGARTGELFFGEGSRLTVL.

The CDR3 nucleotides are TGTGCCAGCAGTTACTCATGGGGAAGCTCCTACGAGCAGTACTTC. It yields the protein CASSYSWGSSYEQYF. The chain links TRBV6-6 to TRBJ2-7; no clear D gene. The CDR3 extends over 15 amino acids. The germline V gene encodes CDR1 MNHNY and CDR2 SVGAGI (reference sequence). Trimming took off 0 bases at V and 0 bases at J, with 9 bases between the two ends.

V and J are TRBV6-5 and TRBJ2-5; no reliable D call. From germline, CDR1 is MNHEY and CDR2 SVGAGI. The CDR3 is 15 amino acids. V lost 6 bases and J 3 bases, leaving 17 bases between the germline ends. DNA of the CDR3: TGTGCCAGCAGCCCCCGCTGGGGTTCTAAAGAGACCCAGTACTTC. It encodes CASSPRWGSKETQYF.

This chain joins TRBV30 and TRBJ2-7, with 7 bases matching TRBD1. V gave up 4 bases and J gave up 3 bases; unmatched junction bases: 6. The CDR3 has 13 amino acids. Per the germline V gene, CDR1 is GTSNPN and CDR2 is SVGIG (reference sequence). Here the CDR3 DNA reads TGTGCCTGGACCGGCCGGGACAGCTACGAGCAGTACTTC. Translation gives CAWTGRDSYEQYF.

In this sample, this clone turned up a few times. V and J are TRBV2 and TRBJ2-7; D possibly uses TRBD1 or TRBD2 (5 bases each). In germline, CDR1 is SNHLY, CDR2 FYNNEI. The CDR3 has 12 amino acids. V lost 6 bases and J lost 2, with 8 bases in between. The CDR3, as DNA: TGTGCCAGCAGCCGGGACCCCTACGAGCAGTACTTC. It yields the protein CASSRDPYEQYF.

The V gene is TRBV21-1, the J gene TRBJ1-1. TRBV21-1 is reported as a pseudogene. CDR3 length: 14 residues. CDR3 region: CASSKADLGTEAFF. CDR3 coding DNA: TGTGCCAGCAGCAAAGCAGATCTCGGGACTGAAGCTTTCTTT.

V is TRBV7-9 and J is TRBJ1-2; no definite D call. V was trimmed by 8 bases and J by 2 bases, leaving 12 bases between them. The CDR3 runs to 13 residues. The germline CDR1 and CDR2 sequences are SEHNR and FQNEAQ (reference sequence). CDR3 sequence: CASALGMNYGYTF. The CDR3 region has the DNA TGTGCCAGCGCCCTGGGAATGAACTATGGCTACACCTTC.

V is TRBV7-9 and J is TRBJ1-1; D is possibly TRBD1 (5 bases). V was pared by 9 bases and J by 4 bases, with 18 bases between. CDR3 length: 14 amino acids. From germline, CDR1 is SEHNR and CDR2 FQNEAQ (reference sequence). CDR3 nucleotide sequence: TGTGCCAGTTCTGAGACAGCCTCCGCCACTGAAGCTTTCTTT. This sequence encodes CASSETASATEAFF.